This T cell receptor (beta chain) emerged from a study of T cells expressing NK-cell markers. Germline V gene data show CDR1 as SQVTM and CDR2 as ANQGSEA. The CDR3 has 15 residues. Each CDR3 protein gets one entry in TCRdb, which reprocessed the 5' RACE reads and gives no DNA. The record lists 550,000 or so distinct CDR3 sequences, of which the ten most abundant hold under 4.5%. Specimen: blood T cells: a sorted CD56 or NKG2C T cell subset, CD4+ or CD8+ T cells, or bulk PBMC T cells (not recorded which). This receptor was identified in a man aged 18 to 29 in good health. The gene calls are TRBV29-1 and TRBJ2-3; lacking DNA, the TRBD1 call made by TCRdb goes unchecked. The CDR3 spells CSVGGGADPTDTQYF.